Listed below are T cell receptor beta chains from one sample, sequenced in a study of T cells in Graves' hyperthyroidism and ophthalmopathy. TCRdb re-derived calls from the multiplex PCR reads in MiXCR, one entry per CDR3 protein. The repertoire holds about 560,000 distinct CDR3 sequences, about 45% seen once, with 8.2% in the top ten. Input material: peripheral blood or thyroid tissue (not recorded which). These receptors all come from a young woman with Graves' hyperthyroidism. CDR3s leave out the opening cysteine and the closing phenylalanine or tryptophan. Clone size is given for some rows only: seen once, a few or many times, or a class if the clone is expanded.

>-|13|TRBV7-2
ASTVLAGGAGELF
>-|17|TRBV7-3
ASSLRGAGTGFLVTEAF
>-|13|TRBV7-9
ASSLDRVSHQPQH
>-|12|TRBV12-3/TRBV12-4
ASRSGASPTEAF
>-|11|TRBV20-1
SARVPGKGAGY
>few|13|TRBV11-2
ASSLGLAIWETQY
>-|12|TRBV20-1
SARAGQGGEKLF
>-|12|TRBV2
ASTLVAESYEQY
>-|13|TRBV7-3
ASSLGGQGQEAQY
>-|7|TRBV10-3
AIRGQAI
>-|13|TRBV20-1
SAPPGLAGEETQY
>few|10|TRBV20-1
SARLVGETQY
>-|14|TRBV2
ASTPRRRGGATEAF
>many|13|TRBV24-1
ATSDFSGFQETQY